This T cell receptor beta chain was profiled in a study of T cell responses to AZD1222 COVID-19 vaccine. This clone has only one observation. Germline CDR1 MNHEY, CDR2 SVGAGI. With 6 bases clipped from V and 8 bases from J, the junction kept 10 bases outside the gene matches. This CDR3 region has 15 residues. TCRdb's table, derived via immunoSEQ multiplex PCR, lists solely in-frame clones and lacks some. This sample yields more than 95,000 clones, of which more than 70% are seen a single time; around 10% belongs to the top ten. The input for sequencing was peripheral blood, taken on day 0 of AZD1222 vaccination. The chain combines TRBV6-5 with TRBJ2-1; TRBD2 agrees at 10 bases. The origin of this receptor is an adult in good health. The CDR3 DNA reads as TGTGCCAGCAGCCCCCGGTTAGCGGGAGGTCATGAGCAGTTCTTC. This gives the protein CASSPRLAGGHEQFF.